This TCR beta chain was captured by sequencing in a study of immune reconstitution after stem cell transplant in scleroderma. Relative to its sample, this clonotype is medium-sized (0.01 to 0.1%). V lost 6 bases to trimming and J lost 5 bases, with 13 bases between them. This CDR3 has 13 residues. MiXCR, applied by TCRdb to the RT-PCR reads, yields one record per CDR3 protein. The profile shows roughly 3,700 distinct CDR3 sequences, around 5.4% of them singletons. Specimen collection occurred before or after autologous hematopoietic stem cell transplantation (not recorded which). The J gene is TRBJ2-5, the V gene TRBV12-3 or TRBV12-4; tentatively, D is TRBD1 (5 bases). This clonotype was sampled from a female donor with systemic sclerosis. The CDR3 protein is CASRPPHRETQYF. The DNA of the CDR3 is TGTGCCAGCAGGCCCCCCCACAGGGAGACCCAGTACTTC.